This T cell receptor beta chain was found in a study of blood T cell repertoires in COVID-19. Study as a whole: COVID-19 samples from acute and convalescent phases originated in the United States, Italy and Spain.

Profiling relied on immunoSEQ multiplex PCR, and the TCRdb table lists in-frame clones only, not all of them. This sample has about 120,000 clones, with around 80% found just once. Deletions cut 4 bases from V and 4 bases from J, with 13 bases between. CDR3 length: 14 amino acids. Germline CDR1 SGDLS, CDR2 YYNGEE. The chain couples TRBV9 to TRBJ2-3, with D maybe TRBD1 (7 bases). This receptor was identified in a man between 60 and 70 years old with active or convalescent COVID-19. Sequenced: peripheral blood. CDR3 sequence reads: CASSPGGLADTQYF. Written as DNA, the CDR3 is TGTGCCAGCAGCCCAGGGGGGCTGGCAGATACGCAGTATTTT.